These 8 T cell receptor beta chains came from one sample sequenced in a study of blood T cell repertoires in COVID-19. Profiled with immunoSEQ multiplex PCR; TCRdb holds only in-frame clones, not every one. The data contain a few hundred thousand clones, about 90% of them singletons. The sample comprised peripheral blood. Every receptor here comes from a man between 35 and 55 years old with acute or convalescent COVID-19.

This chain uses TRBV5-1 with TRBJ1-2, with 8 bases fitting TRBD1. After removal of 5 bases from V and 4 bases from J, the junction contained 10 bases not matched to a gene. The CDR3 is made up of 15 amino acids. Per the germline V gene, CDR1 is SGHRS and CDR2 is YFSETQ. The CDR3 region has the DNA TGCGCCAGCAGTCAAAGTCAGGGGGCGATCTATGGCTACACCTTC. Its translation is CASSQSQGAIYGYTF.

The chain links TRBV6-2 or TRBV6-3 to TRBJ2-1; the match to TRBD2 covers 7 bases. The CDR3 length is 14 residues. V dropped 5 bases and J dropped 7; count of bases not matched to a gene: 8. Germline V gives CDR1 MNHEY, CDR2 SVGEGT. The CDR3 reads CASSNPGGMNEQFF. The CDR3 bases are TGTGCCAGCAGTAACCCCGGGGGGATGAATGAGCAGTTCTTC.

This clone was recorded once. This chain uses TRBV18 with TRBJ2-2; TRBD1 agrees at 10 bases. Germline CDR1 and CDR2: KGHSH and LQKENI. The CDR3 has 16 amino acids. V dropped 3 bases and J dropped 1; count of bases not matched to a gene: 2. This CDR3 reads CASSPRTGGNTGELFF. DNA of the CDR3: TGTGCCAGCTCACCCCGGACAGGGGGGAACACCGGGGAGCTGTTTTTT.

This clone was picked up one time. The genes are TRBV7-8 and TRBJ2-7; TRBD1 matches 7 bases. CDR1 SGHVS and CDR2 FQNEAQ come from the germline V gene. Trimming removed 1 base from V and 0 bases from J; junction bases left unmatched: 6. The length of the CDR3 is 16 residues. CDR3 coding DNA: TGTGCCAGCAGCTTAGGGGGACAGCTAACCTCCTACGAGCAGTACTTC. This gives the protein CASSLGGQLTSYEQYF.

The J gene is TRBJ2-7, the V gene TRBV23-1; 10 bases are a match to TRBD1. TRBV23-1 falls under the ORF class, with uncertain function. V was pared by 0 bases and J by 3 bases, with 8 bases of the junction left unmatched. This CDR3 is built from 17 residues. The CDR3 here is CASSQSAGQGINYEQYF. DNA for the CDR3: TGCGCCAGCAGTCAATCGGCGGGACAGGGGATTAACTACGAGCAGTACTTC.

In DNA, the CDR3 is TGTGCCACCAGTGATTCCTCAGGGGATAACTATGGCTACACCTTC. As protein: CATSDSSGDNYGYTF. The chain combines TRBV24-1 with TRBJ1-2; TRBD1 might be the D (6 bases). Germline values: CDR1 KGHDR, CDR2 SFDVKD. V lost 2 bases, J lost 1 base, and 10 bases lay in between. The CDR3 has 15 amino acids.

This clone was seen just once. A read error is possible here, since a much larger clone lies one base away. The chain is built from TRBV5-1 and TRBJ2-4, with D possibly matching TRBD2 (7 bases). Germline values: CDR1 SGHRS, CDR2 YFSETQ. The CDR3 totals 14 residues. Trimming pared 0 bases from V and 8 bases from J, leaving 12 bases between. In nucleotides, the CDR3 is TGCGCCAGCAGCTTGGGGCGGGGGCAAGACATTCAGTACTTC. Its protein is CASSLGRGQDIQYF.

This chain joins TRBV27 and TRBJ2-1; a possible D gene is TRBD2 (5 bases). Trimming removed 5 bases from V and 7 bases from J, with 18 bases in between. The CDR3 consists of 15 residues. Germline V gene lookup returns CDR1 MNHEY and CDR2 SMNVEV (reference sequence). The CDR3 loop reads CASSPSGLLGNEQFF. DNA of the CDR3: TGTGCCAGCAGTCCGTCGGGGTTGTTGGGGAATGAGCAGTTCTTC.